A single sample is the source of the 2 T cell receptor beta chains below, sequenced in a study of blood T cell repertoires in COVID-19. Assay used: immunoSEQ multiplex PCR; TCRdb lists only in-frame clones, some missing. The sample gives 45,000 to 60,000 clones, 80% to 90% of which show up once; around 1.6% is in the top ten. The sample consisted of peripheral blood. All receptors come from a man in his sixties with acute or convalescent COVID-19.

This clone was counted a single time. The chain joins TRBV6-5 to TRBJ1-2, with 7 bases matching TRBD1. V gave up 6 bases and J gave up 4 bases; unmatched junction bases: 11. Germline assignment: CDR1 MNHEY and CDR2 SVGAGI. There are 15 residues in the CDR3. The CDR3 protein is CASRIYRGETYGYTF. In DNA, the CDR3 is TGTGCCAGCAGGATTTACAGGGGAGAGACCTATGGCTACACCTTC.

The chain uses TRBV7-6 and TRBJ1-5; D unresolved. V lost 0 bases to trimming and J lost 0 bases, with 9 bases between them. This CDR3 has 16 residues. CDR1 is SGHVS and CDR2 is FNYEAQ in the germline V gene. The CDR3 loop reads CASSLAPGDSNQPQHF. The CDR3 DNA follows: TGTGCCAGCAGCTTAGCGCCCGGGGATAGCAATCAGCCCCAGCATTTT.